These T cell receptor beta chains were read from a single sample in a study of blood T cell repertoires in COVID-19. Some clones are missing from TCRdb's copy, which holds only in-frame ones; the method was immunoSEQ multiplex PCR. The profile shows about 120,000 clones, more than 65% of them singletons. Specimen: peripheral blood. These receptor sequences come from a woman older than 75 with acute or convalescent COVID-19. CDR3s include the opening cysteine and the closing phenylalanine or tryptophan. The D gene is left open where the match is weak. A row's size may be missing; if present it is once, few, many or a size class.

>NA|TRBV19|15|NA|TRBJ1-2
TGTGCCAGAATTGGGACGGGACACAAAAGGAAGGGCTACACCTTC
CARIGTGHKRKGYTF
>once|TRBV29-1|13|TRBD2|TRBJ2-5
TGCAGCGTTGATACTAGCGGCCAAGAGACCCAGTACTTC
CSVDTSGQETQYF
>NA|TRBV6-2/TRBV6-3|17|TRBD1|TRBJ2-1
TGTGCCAGCAGTTACTGGACCGGGACAGGATACTACAATGAGCAGTTCTTC
CASSYWTGTGYYNEQFF
>once|TRBV19|14|NA|TRBJ1-2
TGTGCCAGTAGAGACCATCAGGGGTTATATGGCTACACCTTC
CASRDHQGLYGYTF
>NA|TRBV7-2|16|NA|TRBJ1-6
TGTGCCAGCAGCTTAGCGGGGGGAGCCCGGGCGTCACCCCTCCACTTT
CASSLAGGARASPLHF
>NA|TRBV19|13|NA|TRBJ1-1
TGTGCCAGTAGTAAGACAATGAACACTGAAGCTTTCTTT
CASSKTMNTEAFF
>once|TRBV6-5|14|TRBD1|TRBJ2-1
TGTGCCAGCAGTCCGCGGACAGGGCGGAATGAGCAGTTCTTC
CASSPRTGRNEQFF
>NA|TRBV30|16|TRBD1|TRBJ1-1
TGTGCCTGGAGTCCCGGGACAGCTGGGTGGGACACTGAAGCTTTCTTT
CAWSPGTAGWDTEAFF
>NA|TRBV7-2|14|TRBD2|TRBJ2-1
TGTGCCAGCAGCCCGGGACTAGCGGGCAATGAGCAGTTCTTC
CASSPGLAGNEQFF
>once|TRBV28|11|NA|TRBJ1-1
TGTGCCAGCAGTTTTCGACGGGGGGCTTTCTTT
CASSFRRGAFF
>NA|TRBV19|13|NA|TRBJ1-6
TGTGCCAGTAGTCGTCAGTATAATTCACCCCTCCACTTT
CASSRQYNSPLHF
>NA|TRBV4-3|16|TRBD2|TRBJ2-1
TGCGCCAGCAGCCAAAGAGGGACTAGCGGTTTCGATGAGCAGTTCTTC
CASSQRGTSGFDEQFF
>NA|TRBV6-5|12|NA|TRBJ2-3
TGTGCCAGCAAATCCCCCTTAGATACGCAGTATTTT
CASKSPLDTQYF
>NA|TRBV19|15|TRBD1|TRBJ1-5
TGTGCCAGTAGTCTCGACAGGGTAGTAGTTCAGCCCCAGCATTTT
CASSLDRVVVQPQHF